The 6 T cell receptor beta chains below were found in one sample sequenced in a study of vaccination and CD4 T cells after COVID-19. Sequenced with the Oncomine TCR Beta short-read assay was DNA taken from cultured CD4+ T cells. The authors extracted genomic DNA from cultured CD4+ T cells. TCRdb re-derived calls from the PCR reads in MiXCR, one entry per CDR3 protein. Counted here are some 9,100 distinct CDR3 sequences, 38% occurring once; the ten biggest clones make up roughly 15%. No antigen is known for these receptors. Treatment reported: approximately 9-day PBMC culture with coronavirus spike peptide pools or control peptides (ViraFEST assay). CD4+ T cells of the unexposed donor were collected before the COVID-19 pandemic (2011-2018). The sample consisted of CD4+ T cells from blood, cultured in vitro. These receptors all come from a human donor in good health.

The chain carries TRBV6-1 and TRBJ2-7; D gene ambiguous. CDR1 is MNHNS and CDR2 is SASEGT in the germline V gene. V was cut by 5 bases and J by 6 bases, with 11 bases left in between. This CDR3 is 12 amino acids long. The CDR3 sequence is CASSLFGGEQYF. The CDR3 bases are TGTGCCAGCAGTCTCTTTGGTGGCGAGCAGTACTTC.

The V call is TRBV7-9, the J call TRBJ2-7, with 8 bases fitting TRBD1. Looked up from germline, CDR1 is SEHNR and CDR2 is FQNEAQ (reference sequence). V lost 4 bases, J lost 3 bases, and 8 bases stayed unmatched. The CDR3 length is 15 residues. The CDR3: CASSSRDRPLYEQYF. The DNA of the CDR3 is TGTGCCAGCAGCTCCCGGGACAGGCCGCTCTACGAGCAGTACTTC.

J is TRBJ1-2 and V is TRBV21-1; TRBD1 is the table's D call and was not checked against the DNA. TRBV21-1 is marked as a pseudogene. The CDR3 covers 13 residues. The chain's CDR3 is CASSPHQGSGYTF. CDR3 bases: TGTGCCAGCAGCCCCCACCAGGGGTCGGGCTACACCTTC.

This clonotype was seen more than once but under ten times. This chain connects TRBV7-9 to TRBJ1-5; TRBD1 is a possible D gene (5 bases). CDR1 is SEHNR and CDR2 is FQNEAQ in the germline V gene (reference sequence). V lost 4 bases, J lost 0 bases, and 10 bases lay in between. The CDR3 is made up of 15 amino acids. The chain's CDR3 is CASSWGTGSNQPQHF. The CDR3 coding sequence is TGTGCCAGCAGCTGGGGGACCGGTAGCAATCAGCCCCAGCATTTT.

The chain employs TRBV19 and TRBJ1-6; 9 bases agree with TRBD1. V trimming: 5 bases; J trimming: 6 bases; junction bases outside the gene matches: 5. Per germline, CDR1 LNHDA and CDR2 SQIVND (reference sequence). The CDR3 consists of 15 residues. The CDR3 DNA reads TGTGCCAGTAGTGTGACAGGGGGTCGTAATTCACCCCTCCACTTT. Encoded protein: CASSVTGGRNSPLHF.

This clonotype was seen only a few times. The chain carries TRBV10-3 and TRBJ2-5; TRBD1 is a possible D gene (5 bases). The CDR3 sequence is 13 residues long. CDR1 and CDR2 (germline): ENHRY, SYGVKD. Trimming took 6 bases from V and 1 from J, leaving 9 bases between them. This CDR3 is CAISQTAQETQYF. The DNA of the CDR3 is TGTGCCATCAGCCAGACAGCCCAAGAGACCCAGTACTTC.